The source of this T cell receptor beta chain is a study of blood T cell repertoires in COVID-19. For the study at large: Samples representing acute and convalescent COVID-19 were sourced from the United States, Italy and Spain. The cDNA or gDNA used as material had been derived from T cells, B-cell-depleted T cells, or PBMCs.

The CDR3 runs 15 residues. Per the germline V gene, CDR1 is KGHDR and CDR2 is SFDVKD. V gave up 4 bases and J gave up 1 base, with 7 bases separating them. Profiled with immunoSEQ multiplex PCR; TCRdb holds only in-frame clones, not every one. The sample lists roughly 100,000 clones, around 90% occurring once. The material sequenced was peripheral blood. This sequence was found in a man in his late teens or twenties with acute or convalescent COVID-19. The chain is built from TRBV24-1 and TRBJ2-6; D gene ambiguous. In DNA, the CDR3 is TGTGCCACCAGTGACACGAGGTCTGGGGCCAACGTCCTGACTTTC. It is translated as CATSDTRSGANVLTF.